This TCR beta chain came from a study of cytomegalovirus exposure and HLA in healthy donors. About the study: Earlier, 95 million to 140 million unique TCR beta sequences were recovered from approximately 180 million T cells by an analysis. Notes on the study in general: Researchers reported from a later analysis that most CMV-associated TCR beta chains appeared HLA-restricted. It was approximately 160 TCR beta chains that were listed as cytomegalovirus-associated. An observed cluster of highly shared sequence variants was recorded as a likely sequencing artifact.

PCR used 60 Vbeta primers and 13 Jbeta primers. Assay used: immunoSEQ multiplex PCR; TCRdb lists only in-frame clones, some missing. The sample lists 150,000 to 200,000 clones; roughly 85% were seen once. CDR1 SGHNT and CDR2 YYREEE come from the germline V gene (reference sequence). Trimming stripped 1 base from V and 0 bases from J, with 10 bases between. The length of the CDR3 is 15 residues. On this clone itself: Its antigen remains unknown.

The TCR comes from a man between 18 and 35 years old in good health and CMV-seropositive. The sample comprised PBMCs. The chain links TRBV5-4 to TRBJ1-1, with unresolved D. CDR3 sequence (DNA): TGTGCCAGCAGCTTGAACAGCCCCATGAACACTGAAGCTTTCTTT. Amino acids: CASSLNSPMNTEAFF.